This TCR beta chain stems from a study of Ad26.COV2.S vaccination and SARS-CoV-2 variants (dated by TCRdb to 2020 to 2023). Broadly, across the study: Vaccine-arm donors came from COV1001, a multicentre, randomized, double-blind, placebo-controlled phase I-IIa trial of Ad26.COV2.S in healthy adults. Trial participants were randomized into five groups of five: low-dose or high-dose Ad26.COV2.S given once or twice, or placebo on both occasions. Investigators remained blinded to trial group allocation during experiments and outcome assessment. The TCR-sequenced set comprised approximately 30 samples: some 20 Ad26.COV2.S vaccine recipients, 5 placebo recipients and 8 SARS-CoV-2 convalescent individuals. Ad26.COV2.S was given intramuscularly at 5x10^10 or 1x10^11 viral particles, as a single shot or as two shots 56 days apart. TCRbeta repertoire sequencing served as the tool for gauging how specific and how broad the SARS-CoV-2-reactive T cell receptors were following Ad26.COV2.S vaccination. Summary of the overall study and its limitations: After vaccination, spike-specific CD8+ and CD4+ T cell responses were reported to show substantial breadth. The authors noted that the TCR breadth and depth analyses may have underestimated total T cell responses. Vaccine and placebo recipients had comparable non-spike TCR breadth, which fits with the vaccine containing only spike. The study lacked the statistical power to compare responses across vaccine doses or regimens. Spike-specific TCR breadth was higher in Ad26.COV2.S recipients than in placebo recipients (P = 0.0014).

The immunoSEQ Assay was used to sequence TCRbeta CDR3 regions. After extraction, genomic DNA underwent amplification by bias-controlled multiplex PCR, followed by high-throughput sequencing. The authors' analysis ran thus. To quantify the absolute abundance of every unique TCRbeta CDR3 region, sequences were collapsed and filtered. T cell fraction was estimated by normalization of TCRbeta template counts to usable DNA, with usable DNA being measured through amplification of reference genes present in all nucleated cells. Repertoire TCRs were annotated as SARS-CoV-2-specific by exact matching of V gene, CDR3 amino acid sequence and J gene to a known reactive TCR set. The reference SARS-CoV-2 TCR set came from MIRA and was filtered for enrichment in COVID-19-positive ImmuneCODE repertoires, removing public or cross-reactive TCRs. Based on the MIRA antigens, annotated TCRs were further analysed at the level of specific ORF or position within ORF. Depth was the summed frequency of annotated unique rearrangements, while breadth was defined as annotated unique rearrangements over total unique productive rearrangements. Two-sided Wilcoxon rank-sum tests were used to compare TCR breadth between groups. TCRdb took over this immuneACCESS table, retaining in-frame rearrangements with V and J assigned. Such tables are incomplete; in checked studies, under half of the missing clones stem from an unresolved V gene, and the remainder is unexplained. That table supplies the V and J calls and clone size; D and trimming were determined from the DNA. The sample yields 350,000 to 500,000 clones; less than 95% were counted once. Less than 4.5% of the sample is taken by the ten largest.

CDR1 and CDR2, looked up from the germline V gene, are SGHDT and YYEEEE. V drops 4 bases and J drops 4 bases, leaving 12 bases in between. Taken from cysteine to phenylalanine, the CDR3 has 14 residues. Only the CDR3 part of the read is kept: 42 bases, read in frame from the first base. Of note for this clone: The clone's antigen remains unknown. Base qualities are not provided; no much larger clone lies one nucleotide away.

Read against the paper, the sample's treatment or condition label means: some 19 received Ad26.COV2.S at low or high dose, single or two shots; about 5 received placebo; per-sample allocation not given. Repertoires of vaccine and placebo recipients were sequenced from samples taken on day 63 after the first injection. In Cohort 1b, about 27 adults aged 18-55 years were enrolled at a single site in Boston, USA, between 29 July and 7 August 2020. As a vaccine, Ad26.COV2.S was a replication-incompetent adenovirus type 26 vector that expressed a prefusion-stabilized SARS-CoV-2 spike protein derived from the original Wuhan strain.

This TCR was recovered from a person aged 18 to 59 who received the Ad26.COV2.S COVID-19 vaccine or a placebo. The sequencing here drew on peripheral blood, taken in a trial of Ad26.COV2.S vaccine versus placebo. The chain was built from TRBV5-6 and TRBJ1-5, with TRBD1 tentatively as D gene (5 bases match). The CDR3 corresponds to CASSEGPGNQPQHF. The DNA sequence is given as TGTGCCAGCAGCGAGGGACCAGGGAATCAGCCCCAGCATTTT.